Reported below is one T cell receptor (beta chain). The antigen remains undetermined. Repertoires were generated with immunoSEQ multiplex PCR, while TCRdb's copy carries only in-frame clones and drops some. The table has about 68,000 clones, over 65% seen once. There are 15 residues in the CDR3. V lost 7 bases, J lost 0 bases, and 16 bases lay in between. Per the germline V gene, CDR1 is SQVTM and CDR2 is ANQGSEA. This entry is derived from a study of OX40 agonist ivuxolimab in advanced cancers. Study results and limitations: At doses 0.1 to 3.0 mg/kg, CD4+ and CD8+ clones expanded.

This TCR derives from an adult with an advanced solid tumor such as melanoma, head and neck, liver or kidney cancer. Sequenced here: CD4+ or CD8+ T cells sorted from blood, sampled in a trial of the OX40 agonist ivuxolimab. The V call is TRBV29-1, the J call TRBJ2-1; perhaps D is TRBD1 or TRBD2 (6 bases each). The CDR3 is CSAVEGESSYNEQFF. The CDR3 coding sequence is TGCAGCGCGGTGGAGGGGGAGAGCTCCTACAATGAGCAGTTCTTC.